A single T cell receptor beta chain is shown here with its context. What it binds is not known. Produced via immunoSEQ multiplex PCR; TCRdb's table is partial and in-frame only. The table shows 30,000 to 45,000 clones, with roughly four fifths occurring only once. These data come from a study of graft-versus-host responses after intestinal transplantation. Study-level information: Recipients uniformly received anti-thymocyte globulin induction, followed by tacrolimus and steroids for around 3 years. Notes on the study in general: Early after transplant, HvG clones declined as circulating GvH clones peaked.

This CDR3 comprises 15 residues. Germline lookup yields CDR1 SGHNT and CDR2 YYREEE (reference sequence). V lost 0 bases to trimming and J lost 3 bases, with 9 bases between them. This sequence was found in a human patient who received an intestinal transplant, so some T cells may come from the graft donor. Sequenced material: PBMCs, taken 1070 days after transplant. The V gene is TRBV5-4, the J gene TRBJ2-2; weak D call: TRBD1 (5 bases). The CDR3, as DNA: TGTGCCAGCAGCTTGGCAGGGTCGGACACCGGGGAGCTGTTTTTT. Protein sequence: CASSLAGSDTGELFF.